Listed below are T cell receptor beta chains from one sample, sequenced in a study of T cells in Graves' hyperthyroidism and ophthalmopathy. TCRdb re-analysed the multiplex PCR reads in MiXCR, keeping a single row per CDR3 protein. Seen here are about 400,000 distinct CDR3 sequences, roughly 15% observed once, and the top ten hold around 20%. Sequenced: blood. The receptors originated from a woman aged 55-69 years with Graves' ophthalmopathy. Each CDR3 is given with its conserved first and last residue. Fields, in order: V gene, J gene, CDR3 protein.

v_call: TRBV9
j_call: TRBJ2-5
cdr3_aa: CASSVGGGTETQYF

v_call: TRBV5-1
j_call: TRBJ1-1
cdr3_aa: CASSTLGGEAFF

v_call: TRBV20-1
j_call: TRBJ2-1
cdr3_aa: CSARPSGTSSYNEQFF

v_call: TRBV2
j_call: TRBJ2-5
cdr3_aa: CASRGQAIQETQYF

v_call: TRBV3-1
j_call: TRBJ2-5
cdr3_aa: CASSDGTSGSETQYF

v_call: TRBV19
j_call: TRBJ1-5
cdr3_aa: CASSIGQGILQPQHF

v_call: TRBV5-1
j_call: TRBJ1-1
cdr3_aa: CASSLAWGGERNTEAFF

v_call: TRBV20-1
j_call: TRBJ2-3
cdr3_aa: CSARIPGLAISTDTQYF

v_call: TRBV11-3
j_call: TRBJ2-1
cdr3_aa: CASSLGTSGRLYNEQFF

v_call: TRBV7-9
j_call: TRBJ2-7
cdr3_aa: CASSSISGLAISYEQYF

v_call: TRBV12-3/TRBV12-4
j_call: TRBJ2-1
cdr3_aa: CASSLTGGYEQFF

v_call: TRBV28
j_call: TRBJ2-7
cdr3_aa: CASAPGLPTYEQYF

v_call: TRBV28
j_call: TRBJ2-5
cdr3_aa: CASRTTSGIETQYF

v_call: TRBV11-2
j_call: TRBJ2-1
cdr3_aa: CASSQVGTALNEQFF

v_call: TRBV20-1
j_call: TRBJ1-1
cdr3_aa: CSAHAPGRDTEAFF